Detailed here is one T cell receptor beta chain. As yet, its antigen is unknown. These data are taken from a study of CD8 T cells in ankylosing spondylitis. Study-wide findings and caveats: Within ankylosing spondylitis blood, a TCR beta motif made up of several highly homologous variants appeared to be characteristic. Before this, some motif variants had been reported in reactive arthritis synovial fluid and blood.

The CDR3 has 13 amino acids. In germline, CDR1 is SGHTA, CDR2 FQGNSA. Between the trimmed V and J ends, which lost 2 bases and 5 bases, there was a span of 10 bases. TCRdb re-derived calls from the 5' RACE reads in MiXCR, one entry per CDR3 protein. The table has approximately 190,000 distinct CDR3 sequences, 13% seen once. The chain couples TRBV7-2 to TRBJ2-7; a possible D gene is TRBD2 (5 bases). This receptor was obtained from a female donor with ankylosing spondylitis or in good health (not recorded which). Sample: blood, either unsorted or a sorted T cell fraction (not recorded which). The CDR3 sequence is CASSLRRRDEQYF. The CDR3 region has the DNA TGTGCCAGCAGCTTAAGGCGGCGGGACGAGCAGTACTTC.